One and the same sample provided the 12 T cell receptor beta chains below, sequenced in a study of cytomegalovirus exposure and HLA in healthy donors. TCRdb keeps only in-frame clones here, not all; method: immunoSEQ multiplex PCR. The table has 150,000 to 200,000 clones, about 89% seen once. What was sequenced was PBMCs. The receptor set was obtained from a woman younger than 35 in good health and CMV-seropositive.

This clone was detected a few times. The J gene is TRBJ2-7, the V gene TRBV19, with 7 bases aligning to TRBD1. Germline V gives CDR1 LNHDA, CDR2 SQIVND (reference sequence). The CDR3 length is 14 residues. V shed 6 bases and J 5 bases; nucleotides not matched to a gene: 10. CDR3 protein: CASRNNRGHNEQYF. CDR3 nucleotides: TGTGCCAGTAGGAACAACAGGGGTCATAACGAGCAGTACTTC.

The chain is built from TRBV4-1 and TRBJ1-4; D is ambiguous. Germline V CDR1 and CDR2: MGHRA, YSYEKL. This CDR3 has 15 amino acids. Trimming took off 0 bases at V and 6 bases at J, with 11 bases between the two ends. The DNA for the CDR3 is TGCGCCAGCAGCCAAGAGCGGGTGAGATATGAAAAACTGTTTTTT. As protein: CASSQERVRYEKLFF.

The chain links TRBV10-3 to TRBJ2-5; 9 nucleotides line up with TRBD2. The germline V gene encodes CDR1 ENHRY and CDR2 SYGVKD. This CDR3 spans 16 amino acids. V gave up 6 bases and J gave up 1 base; unmatched junction bases: 9. The CDR3 sequence is CAIRGGVAGAQETQYF. The CDR3 coding sequence is TGTGCCATCAGGGGGGGTGTAGCGGGGGCCCAAGAGACCCAGTACTTC.

This chain uses TRBV6-5 with TRBJ2-3, with a tentative D call TRBD1 (6 bases). The CDR3 length is 14 residues. Germline loops: CDR1 MNHEY, CDR2 SVGAGI. V was pared by 2 bases and J by 0 bases, with 6 bases between. CDR3 in DNA: TGTGCCAGCAGTTACACAGGGAGCACAGATACGCAGTATTTT. Its translation: CASSYTGSTDTQYF.

This chain joins TRBV7-8 and TRBJ2-1; no clear D. Germline V lookup: CDR1 SGHVS, CDR2 FQNEAQ. Trimming pared 1 base from V and 6 bases from J, leaving 10 bases between. This CDR3 has 14 amino acids. The CDR3 sequence is CASSLDPVPNEQFF. CDR3 in DNA: TGTGCCAGCAGCTTAGATCCCGTCCCCAATGAGCAGTTCTTC. The full variable domain, its missing parts supplied by reference TRBV7-8 and TRBJ2-1, is GAGVSQSPRYKVAKRGQDVALRCDPISGHVSLFWYQQALGQGPEFLTYFQNEAQLDKSGLPSDRFFAERPEGSVSTLKIQRTQQEDSAVYLCASSLDPVPNEQFFGPGTRLTVL.

The J gene is TRBJ2-3, the V gene TRBV5-4; TRBD2 is a possible D gene (6 bases). CDR1 and CDR2 (germline): SGHNT, YYREEE (reference sequence). V lost 3 bases and J lost 0, with 14 bases in between. The CDR3 runs to 16 residues. The CDR3 region has the DNA TGTGCCAGCAGCTCGTCTGGGGGGATTAGCACAGATACGCAGTATTTT. It specifies CASSSSGGISTDTQYF.

This sequence joins TRBV5-1 and TRBJ2-7, with D hard to call. The CDR3 is 15 amino acids. Germline V gene data show CDR1 as SGHRS and CDR2 as YFSETQ. Trimming pared 2 bases from V and 3 bases from J, leaving 15 bases between. The CDR3 loop reads CASSFGGVLGYEQYF. The CDR3 DNA reads TGCGCCAGCAGCTTCGGTGGAGTACTGGGCTACGAGCAGTACTTC.

The V gene is TRBV19, the J gene TRBJ2-1; TRBD2 might be the D (5 bases). V was cut by 5 bases and J by 0 bases, with 11 bases left in between. The CDR3 length is 15 residues. The germline V gene has CDR1 LNHDA and CDR2 SQIVND (reference sequence). For the CDR3, the DNA is TGTGCCAGTAGTGATGAGGGCAGCTCCTACAATGAGCAGTTCTTC. Amino acid sequence: CASSDEGSSYNEQFF.

The chain combines TRBV7-8 with TRBJ2-3; D ambiguous. Germline V gene data show CDR1 as SGHVS and CDR2 as FQNEAQ. There are 15 residues in the CDR3. V was pared by 4 bases and J by 2 bases, with 13 bases between. As DNA, the CDR3 is TGTGCCAGCAGCTCCGACACGCACTTCACAGATACGCAGTATTTT. This gives the protein CASSSDTHFTDTQYF.

The chain has TRBV6-5 and TRBJ1-1, with TRBD1 matching 9 bases. V was clipped by 5 bases and J by 6 bases; unmatched bases: 7. Germline V gene lookup returns CDR1 MNHEY and CDR2 SVGAGI. The CDR3 runs 14 residues. In nucleotides, the CDR3 is TGTGCCAGCAGTCCCCGGACAGGGGTCCCTGAAGCTTTCTTT. This translates into CASSPRTGVPEAFF.

The chain has TRBV4-1 and TRBJ2-3, with 12 bases fitting TRBD2. The germline CDR1 and CDR2 sequences are MGHRA and YSYEKL. V trimming: 6 bases; J trimming: 3 bases; junction bases outside the gene matches: 7. This CDR3 comprises 16 residues. CDR3 nucleotides: TGCGCCAGCAGTTTCGGACTAGCGGGAACGACAGATACGCAGTATTTT. Translated, it gives CASSFGLAGTTDTQYF.

This chain joins TRBV6-1 and TRBJ2-2; 7 bases match TRBD2. In germline, CDR1 is MNHNS, CDR2 SASEGT. The CDR3 runs 15 residues. J lost 2 bases, V lost 8 bases, and 8 bases had no gene match. The CDR3 is CASSRGSINTGELFF. CDR3 nucleotide sequence: TGTGCCAGCTCACGCGGGAGTATCAACACCGGGGAGCTGTTTTTT.